This T cell receptor (beta chain) was identified in a study of radiotherapy plus CTLA-4 blockade in lung cancer. In the study overall: Objective responses occurred in 18% of patients; around 30% had disease control. Findings and limits, study-wide: It was early blood T cell clone dynamics, with interferon-beta, that reportedly best predicted response. Radiotherapy was combined with ipilimumab, and tumor-derived TCR clones then expanded in blood.

Sequenced by immunoSEQ multiplex PCR; TCRdb stores in-frame clones only, minus some. The table has 53,000 or so clones, about 86% seen once. On this clone: Its antigen is not identified.

Patients in the study, people with chemo-refractory metastatic non-small-cell lung cancer, received focal radiation plus ipilimumab CTLA-4 blockade. This clonotype originated in a human donor with non-small cell lung cancer that progressed on radiotherapy plus ipilimumab. Some clones in this sample may be carry-over from other donors' samples. The sequencing used peripheral blood, collected from a patient treated with radiotherapy plus ipilimumab.

The CDR3 here is CASSLDRSNTEAFF. Written as DNA, the CDR3 is TGCGCCAGCAGCTTGGACCGGTCTAACACTGAAGCTTTCTTT. V and J are TRBV5-1 and TRBJ1-1, with no clear D. The length of the CDR3 is 14 residues. The V end was cut by 0 bases, the J end by 2 bases, with 8 bases between. CDR1 and CDR2 (germline): SGHRS, YFSETQ.